This T cell receptor (beta chain) appears in the sequencing data of a study of identical twins. Study-level results: Without tracking the same donors, conclusions rested on cross-sectional statistical analysis. With abundant cord blood beta clonotypes, insertions were fewer; memory repertoires showed no such pattern.

Every sampled donor was Caucasian and healthy. A universal primer site was incorporated via template switching, and the cDNA contained unique molecular identifiers. TCRdb ran MiXCR on the 5' RACE reads and lists one entry per CDR3 protein. Of some 240,000 distinct CDR3 sequences listed, over 9.5% were seen once; the top ten hold approximately 11%. Only a few counts were recorded for this clonotype. Its antigen is currently unknown. Sequences were obtained from memory T cells sorted from blood. This clonotype was obtained from a man aged 50-59 years in good health.

Here the CDR3 reads CASSRPFLDTQYF. In nucleotides, the CDR3 is TGTGCCAGCAGCCGACCGTTCTTAGATACGCAGTATTTT. The chain couples TRBV7-2 to TRBJ2-3; D is uncertain. Germline CDR1 is SGHTA and CDR2 is FQGNSA. The ends were cut back, 5 bases at V and 5 bases at J, with 11 bases in the middle. This CDR3 has 13 amino acids. The whole variable domain, remainder taken from reference TRBV7-2 and TRBJ2-3, is GAGVSQSPSNKVTEKGKDVELRCDPISGHTALYWYRQSLGQGLEFLIYFQGNSAPDKSGLPSDRFSAERTGGSVSTLTIQRTQQEDSAVYLCASSRPFLDTQYFGPGTRLTVL.